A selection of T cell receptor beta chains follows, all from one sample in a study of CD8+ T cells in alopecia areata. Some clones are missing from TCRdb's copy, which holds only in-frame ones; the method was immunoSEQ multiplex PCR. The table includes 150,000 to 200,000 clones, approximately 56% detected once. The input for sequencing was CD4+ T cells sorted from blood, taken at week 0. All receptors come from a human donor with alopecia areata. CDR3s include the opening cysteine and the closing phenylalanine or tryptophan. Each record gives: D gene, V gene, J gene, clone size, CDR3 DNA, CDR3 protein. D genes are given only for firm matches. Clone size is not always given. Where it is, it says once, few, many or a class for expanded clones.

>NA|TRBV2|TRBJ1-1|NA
TGTGCCAGCCTGGACAGACCGAACACTGAAGCTTTCTTT
CASLDRPNTEAFF
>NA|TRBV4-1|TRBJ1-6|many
TGCGCCAGCAGCCAAGTAGGGGGGTATTCACCCCTCCACTTT
CASSQVGGYSPLHF
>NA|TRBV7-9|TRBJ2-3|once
TGTGCCAGCAGCTTCCAATCAGATACGCAGTATTTT
CASSFQSDTQYF
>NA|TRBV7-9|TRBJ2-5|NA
TGTGCCAGCAGCTTAACCTCTTGGTACCAAGAGACCCAGTACTTC
CASSLTSWYQETQYF
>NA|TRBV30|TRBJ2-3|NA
TGTGCCTGGAGTGTAGAGGGCAGTAGCACAGATACGCAGTATTTT
CAWSVEGSSTDTQYF
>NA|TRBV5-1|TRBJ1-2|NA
TGCGCCAGCAGCTTGGAGGCCGGGGCAGGTCGGTATGGCTACACCTTC
CASSLEAGAGRYGYTF
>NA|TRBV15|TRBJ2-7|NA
TGTGCCACCAGCAGAGATGGGGACGCTTCCTACGAGCAGTACTTC
CATSRDGDASYEQYF
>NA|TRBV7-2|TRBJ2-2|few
TGTGCCAGCAGCTTTCAGGACATCACCGGGGAGCTGTTTTTT
CASSFQDITGELFF
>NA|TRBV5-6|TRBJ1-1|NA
TGTGCCAGCAGCTTGAATCCCGGGTTCCCGGGCACTGAAGCTTTCTTT
CASSLNPGFPGTEAFF
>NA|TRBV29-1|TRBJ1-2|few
TGCAGCGTTCGCGGGTGGGTGCGGGGCTACACCTTC
CSVRGWVRGYTF
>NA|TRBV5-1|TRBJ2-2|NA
TGCGCCAGCAGCGAAATCAAGGGGGCCGGGGAGCTGTTTTTT
CASSEIKGAGELFF
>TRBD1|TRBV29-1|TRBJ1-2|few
TGCAGCGTTGAAGATCAGGCGACAGGGGGCCTATTTGGCTACACCTTC
CSVEDQATGGLFGYTF
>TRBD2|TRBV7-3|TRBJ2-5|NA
TGTGCCAGCAGCCCTTCTAGCGGGGGGAGCTCGCGGGAGACCCAGTACTTC
CASSPSSGGSSRETQYF
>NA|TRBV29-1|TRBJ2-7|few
TGCAGCGTTGAAGATTCGGGCGTGGGACACTACGAGCAGTACTTC
CSVEDSGVGHYEQYF
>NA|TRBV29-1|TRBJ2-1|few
TGCAGCAATAGGGGGGCGGGCTCCTACAATGAGCAGTTCTTC
CSNRGAGSYNEQFF
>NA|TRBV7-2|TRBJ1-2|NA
TGTGCCAGCAGCTTAGACTTAGCTAACTATGGCTACACCTTC
CASSLDLANYGYTF
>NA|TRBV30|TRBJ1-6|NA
TGTGCCTGGAGGCCGCAGAATTCACCCCTCCACTTT
CAWRPQNSPLHF
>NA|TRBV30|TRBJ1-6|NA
TGTGCCTGGAGCACGGAGGGGCGTAATTCACCCCTCCACTTT
CAWSTEGRNSPLHF
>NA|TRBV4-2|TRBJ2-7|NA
TGTGCCAGCAGCCAGGGGTTTGGTAGGGCCTACGAGCAGTACTTC
CASSQGFGRAYEQYF
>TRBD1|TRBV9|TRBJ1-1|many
TGTGCCAGCAGCCCGGGACAGGTCGCAACGGGGGACACTGAAGCTTTCTTT
CASSPGQVATGDTEAFF
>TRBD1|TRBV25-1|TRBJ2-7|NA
TGTGCCAGCAGTGACACTTTAACTATCCGGGACAGCTCCTACGAGCAGTACTTC
CASSDTLTIRDSSYEQYF
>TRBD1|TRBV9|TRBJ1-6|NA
TGTGCCAGCAGCGGGACAGGGGAGGTTTCACCCCTCCACTTT
CASSGTGEVSPLHF
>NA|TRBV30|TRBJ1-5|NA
TGTGCCTGGAGTTTACAGGGAGTACAGCCCCAGCATTTT
CAWSLQGVQPQHF
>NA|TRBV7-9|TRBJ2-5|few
TGTGCCAGCAGCTTAGGATGGCTGCAGACGGAGACCCAGTACTTC
CASSLGWLQTETQYF
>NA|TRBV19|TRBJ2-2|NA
TGTGCCAGTAGTATGCGGAGGGGGAGATTCACCGGGGAGCTGTTTTTT
CASSMRRGRFTGELFF
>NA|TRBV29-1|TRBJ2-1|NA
TGCAGTTCTGGATACAATGAGCAGTTCTTC
CSSGYNEQFF